This is a list of T cell receptor beta chains from one sample in a study of vaccination and CD4 T cells after COVID-19. No antigens are known for them. TCRdb itself ran the PCR reads through MiXCR, one entry per CDR3 protein. The table includes about 9,500 distinct CDR3 sequences, roughly 30% detected once. Specimen: CD4+ T cells from blood, cultured in vitro. These receptors all stem from a human donor in good health. Both conserved end residues are part of each CDR3. The order of the fields is D gene, J gene, V gene, clone size, CDR3 DNA, CDR3 protein. The D gene is left open where the match is weak. Part of the rows lack a size; the others show once, few, many or a class for expanded clones.

d_call: NA; j_call: TRBJ1-4; v_call: TRBV6-2/TRBV6-3; clone_size: NA; cdr3_nt: TGTGCCAGCAGTTACGACCGTATGCGGAAACTGTTTTTT; cdr3_aa: CASSYDRMRKLFF
d_call: TRBD1; j_call: TRBJ2-7; v_call: TRBV11-2; clone_size: NA; cdr3_nt: TGTGCCAGCAGCTTAGAGACAGGGGGCTCCTACGAGCAGTACTTC; cdr3_aa: CASSLETGGSYEQYF
d_call: NA; j_call: TRBJ1-1; v_call: TRBV20-1; clone_size: NA; cdr3_nt: TGCAGTGCTGGAGATCCCCCGAGGACTGAAGCTTTCTTT; cdr3_aa: CSAGDPPRTEAFF
d_call: NA; j_call: TRBJ2-1; v_call: TRBV27; clone_size: few; cdr3_nt: TGTGCCAGCAGTTTACCGGGGGCTGGCAAGGGCTACAATGAGCAGTTCTTC; cdr3_aa: CASSLPGAGKGYNEQFF
d_call: TRBD2; j_call: TRBJ2-1; v_call: TRBV5-1; clone_size: few; cdr3_nt: TGCGCCAGCAGCTCAGGACTAGCGGGAGAATCTGAGCAGTTCTTC; cdr3_aa: CASSSGLAGESEQFF
d_call: TRBD1; j_call: TRBJ1-1; v_call: TRBV12-3/TRBV12-4; clone_size: NA; cdr3_nt: TGTGCCAGCAGTTTAGGACAGGGCCGCACTGAAGCTTTCTTT; cdr3_aa: CASSLGQGRTEAFF
d_call: NA; j_call: TRBJ2-5; v_call: TRBV12-5; clone_size: NA; cdr3_nt: TGTGCTAGACTCCCGGGACGGAGGGAGGAGACCCAGTACTTC; cdr3_aa: CARLPGRREETQYF
d_call: TRBD2; j_call: TRBJ2-3; v_call: TRBV20-1; clone_size: few; cdr3_nt: TGCAGTGCTAGAGATCTGGGCGGGAGCCAAGGATTCTCAGATACGCAGTATTTT; cdr3_aa: CSARDLGGSQGFSDTQYF
d_call: NA; j_call: TRBJ2-5; v_call: TRBV5-1; clone_size: NA; cdr3_nt: TGCGCCAGCAGCTACCAGGGGTTTTTAGAGACCCAGTACTTC; cdr3_aa: CASSYQGFLETQYF
d_call: NA; j_call: TRBJ2-1; v_call: TRBV15; clone_size: few; cdr3_nt: TGTGCCACCAGCAGAGATCGGGCAGGGGTGTATGAGCAGTTCTTC; cdr3_aa: CATSRDRAGVYEQFF
d_call: NA; j_call: TRBJ2-5; v_call: TRBV15; clone_size: few; cdr3_nt: TGTGCCACCCTAGGACAGTACCAAGAGACCCAGTACTTC; cdr3_aa: CATLGQYQETQYF
d_call: NA; j_call: TRBJ2-7; v_call: TRBV6-2/TRBV6-3; clone_size: few; cdr3_nt: TGTGCCAGCAGTTACCCCACCGGGACACCCACCTACGAGCAGTACTTC; cdr3_aa: CASSYPTGTPTYEQYF
d_call: NA; j_call: TRBJ2-3; v_call: TRBV20-1; clone_size: NA; cdr3_nt: TGCAGTGCCAGGAGACTGGCTAGCACAGATACGCAGTATTTT; cdr3_aa: CSARRLASTDTQYF
d_call: NA; j_call: TRBJ1-2; v_call: TRBV9; clone_size: NA; cdr3_nt: TGTGCCAGCAGCGTAGCTATGACGCCAACCCAAGGCTACACCTTC; cdr3_aa: CASSVAMTPTQGYTF
d_call: TRBD2; j_call: TRBJ2-5; v_call: TRBV20-1; clone_size: NA; cdr3_nt: TGCAGTGCCCCGGGGGGGCGAGAGACCCAGTACTTC; cdr3_aa: CSAPGGRETQYF
d_call: TRBD2; j_call: TRBJ2-3; v_call: TRBV7-8; clone_size: few; cdr3_nt: TGTGCCAGCAACGCGGGAGGCACAGATACGCAGTATTTT; cdr3_aa: CASNAGGTDTQYF
d_call: NA; j_call: TRBJ1-6; v_call: TRBV20-1; clone_size: few; cdr3_nt: TGCAGTGCTAGAGACAAACCGGGACAAGTCAATTCACCCCTCCACTTT; cdr3_aa: CSARDKPGQVNSPLHF
d_call: NA; j_call: TRBJ1-5; v_call: TRBV7-2; clone_size: few; cdr3_nt: TGTGCCAGCAGCTTAGCGGGGGGTAGCAATCAGCCCCAGCATTTT; cdr3_aa: CASSLAGGSNQPQHF
d_call: TRBD1; j_call: TRBJ2-7; v_call: TRBV7-3; clone_size: NA; cdr3_nt: TGTGCCAGCAGCTTGCTGACAGGGGGCGAGCAGTACTTC; cdr3_aa: CASSLLTGGEQYF
d_call: NA; j_call: TRBJ1-5; v_call: TRBV6-1; clone_size: few; cdr3_nt: TGTGCCAGCCAGGGGTGGGGGGATCAGCCCCAGCATTTT; cdr3_aa: CASQGWGDQPQHF
d_call: TRBD1; j_call: TRBJ1-2; v_call: TRBV20-1; clone_size: medium-sized; cdr3_nt: TGCAGTGCTAGAAGGGGACAGGGACTAAACTATGGCTACACCTTC; cdr3_aa: CSARRGQGLNYGYTF
d_call: NA; j_call: TRBJ1-6; v_call: TRBV6-5; clone_size: medium-sized; cdr3_nt: TGTGCCAGCAGTTATCAGGGGCCGAAGAATTCACCCCTCCACTTT; cdr3_aa: CASSYQGPKNSPLHF
d_call: NA; j_call: TRBJ2-7; v_call: TRBV28; clone_size: NA; cdr3_nt: TGTGCCAGCAGGAGGGACTTCGGCTACGAGCAGTACTTC; cdr3_aa: CASRRDFGYEQYF
d_call: NA; j_call: TRBJ1-1; v_call: TRBV10-3; clone_size: NA; cdr3_nt: TGTGCCATCAGTGAGTCGTATGGGGGGAGGGCTGAAGCTTTCTTT; cdr3_aa: CAISESYGGRAEAFF
d_call: TRBD2; j_call: TRBJ2-4; v_call: TRBV7-9; clone_size: NA; cdr3_nt: TGTGCCAGCAGTTCGACTAGCGGGAGGGCCGGAGCCAAAAACATTCAGTACTTC; cdr3_aa: CASSSTSGRAGAKNIQYF
d_call: NA; j_call: TRBJ2-1; v_call: TRBV7-2; clone_size: few; cdr3_nt: TGTGCCAGCAGACTCGTGGGGGCAGGCCTAAATGAGCAGTTCTTC; cdr3_aa: CASRLVGAGLNEQFF
d_call: NA; j_call: TRBJ2-7; v_call: TRBV7-6; clone_size: few; cdr3_nt: TGTGCCAGCAGCCCCGGGCCAAACTACGAGCAGTACTTC; cdr3_aa: CASSPGPNYEQYF
d_call: NA; j_call: TRBJ1-1; v_call: TRBV20-1; clone_size: NA; cdr3_nt: TGCAGTGCTAGCCCAAATGGGAGGGAAGCTTTCTTT; cdr3_aa: CSASPNGREAFF
d_call: NA; j_call: TRBJ1-2; v_call: TRBV7-2; clone_size: few; cdr3_nt: TGTGCCAGCAGCCAATATGTTAACTATGGCTACACCTTC; cdr3_aa: CASSQYVNYGYTF